The subject of this entry is one T cell receptor (beta chain). Using immunoSEQ multiplex PCR, the repertoire was profiled, and TCRdb retains in-frame clones only, with some absent. This sample yields 450,000 to 700,000 clones, of which around 95% are seen a single time; approximately 0.1% belongs to the top ten. As defined, naive CD8 cells were CD45RO-negative and positively selected for CCR7, with terminally differentiated effector memory CD45RA+ cells excluded. The CDR3 contains 13 residues. The germline CDR1 and CDR2 sequences are SGDLS and YYNGEE. V was cut by 3 bases and J by 1 base, with 5 bases left in between. The data originate from a study of shared clonotypes between healthy human individuals.

The specimen sequenced was naive CD8+ T cells sorted from blood. The receptor was derived from a woman in her 30s in good health. V usage is TRBV9 and J usage is TRBJ2-1, with D possibly matching TRBD1 (5 bases). The CDR3 here is CASSEGSYNEQFF. CDR3 nucleotide sequence: TGTGCCAGCAGCGAGGGGTCCTACAATGAGCAGTTCTTC.